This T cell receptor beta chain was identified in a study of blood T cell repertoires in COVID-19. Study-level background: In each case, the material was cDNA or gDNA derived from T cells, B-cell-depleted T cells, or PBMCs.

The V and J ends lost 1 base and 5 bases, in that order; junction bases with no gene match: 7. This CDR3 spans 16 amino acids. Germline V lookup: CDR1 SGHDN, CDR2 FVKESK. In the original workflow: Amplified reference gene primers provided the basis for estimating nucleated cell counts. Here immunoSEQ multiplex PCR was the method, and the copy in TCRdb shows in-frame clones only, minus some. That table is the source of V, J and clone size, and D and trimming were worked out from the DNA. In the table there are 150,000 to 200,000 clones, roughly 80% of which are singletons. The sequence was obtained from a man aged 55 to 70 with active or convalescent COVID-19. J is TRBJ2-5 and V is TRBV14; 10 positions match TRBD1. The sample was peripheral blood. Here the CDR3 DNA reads TGTGCCAGCAGCCAAGTGACAGGGGGCGTCTGGGAGACCCAGTACTTC. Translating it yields CASSQVTGGVWETQYF. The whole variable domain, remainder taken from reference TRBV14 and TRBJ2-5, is EAGVTQFPSHSVIEKGQTVTLRCDPISGHDNLYWYRRVMGKEIKFLLHFVKESKQDESGMPNNRFLAERTGGTYSTLKVQPAELEDSGVYFCASSQVTGGVWETQYFGPGTRLLVL.